This is a list of T cell receptor beta chains from one sample in a study of blood T cell repertoires in COVID-19. Data came from immunoSEQ multiplex PCR; TCRdb stores just in-frame clones and leaves some out. The table shows fewer than 300,000 clones, with approximately 85% occurring only once. Sequencing was carried out using peripheral blood. All receptors come from a human donor with COVID-19, enrolled during active disease. The donor label of this sample is uncertain. CDR3s include the opening cysteine and the closing phenylalanine or tryptophan. Fields, in order: CDR3 length, J gene, V gene, CDR3 protein.

CDR3 length: 14
J gene: TRBJ1-1
V gene: TRBV5-1
CDR3 protein: CASSLAQGRTEAFF

CDR3 length: 11
J gene: TRBJ2-5
V gene: TRBV20-1
CDR3 protein: CSASLYETQYF

CDR3 length: 14
J gene: TRBJ1-2
V gene: TRBV2
CDR3 protein: CASSERSGSEGYTF

CDR3 length: 15
J gene: TRBJ2-7
V gene: TRBV7-9
CDR3 protein: CASSGSGGPVREQYF

CDR3 length: 16
J gene: TRBJ1-1
V gene: TRBV2
CDR3 protein: CASRRGQRTWGTEAFF

CDR3 length: 14
J gene: TRBJ2-1
V gene: TRBV20-1
CDR3 protein: CSASRTGIYNEQFF

CDR3 length: 14
J gene: TRBJ1-1
V gene: TRBV6-6
CDR3 protein: CASSGRTANTEAFF

CDR3 length: 12
J gene: TRBJ1-2
V gene: TRBV5-1
CDR3 protein: CASSGDRRGYTF

CDR3 length: 17
J gene: TRBJ2-5
V gene: TRBV11-2
CDR3 protein: CASSLGGQFSRLETQYF

CDR3 length: 13
J gene: TRBJ2-3
V gene: TRBV2
CDR3 protein: CASSVAHTDTQYF

CDR3 length: 15
J gene: TRBJ1-5
V gene: TRBV28
CDR3 protein: CASRQQGGGNQPQHF

CDR3 length: 13
J gene: TRBJ1-1
V gene: TRBV29-1
CDR3 protein: CSVERAMNTEAFF

CDR3 length: 14
J gene: TRBJ1-5
V gene: TRBV28
CDR3 protein: CASKVGTVNQPQHF

CDR3 length: 13
J gene: TRBJ1-1
V gene: TRBV7-2
CDR3 protein: CASSPGTGHEAFF

CDR3 length: 15
J gene: TRBJ1-6
V gene: TRBV6-5
CDR3 protein: CASRGFRSYNSPLHF

CDR3 length: 16
J gene: TRBJ1-2
V gene: TRBV3-1/TRBV3-2
CDR3 protein: CASSPPDQVRVFGYTF

CDR3 length: 15
J gene: TRBJ1-4
V gene: TRBV28
CDR3 protein: CASSLFTGNDEKLFF

CDR3 length: 13
J gene: TRBJ2-1
V gene: TRBV11-3
CDR3 protein: CASSLYRGNEQFF

CDR3 length: 12
J gene: TRBJ2-5
V gene: TRBV24-1
CDR3 protein: CATSDPRETQYF

CDR3 length: 17
J gene: TRBJ2-1
V gene: TRBV11-3
CDR3 protein: CASSFSYGQGPYNEQFF

CDR3 length: 15
J gene: TRBJ1-2
V gene: TRBV5-1
CDR3 protein: CASSSEQGRIYGYTF

CDR3 length: 12
J gene: TRBJ2-3
V gene: TRBV14
CDR3 protein: CASSVRVDTQYF

CDR3 length: 14
J gene: TRBJ1-2
V gene: TRBV19
CDR3 protein: CASSPQGMGYGYTF

CDR3 length: 14
J gene: TRBJ1-1
V gene: TRBV9
CDR3 protein: CASSSGTVNTEAFF

CDR3 length: 15
J gene: TRBJ1-2
V gene: TRBV5-1
CDR3 protein: CASSYGQGGNYGYTF

CDR3 length: 14
J gene: TRBJ1-1
V gene: TRBV28
CDR3 protein: CASTLPGQATEAFF

CDR3 length: 16
J gene: TRBJ2-7
V gene: TRBV6-1
CDR3 protein: CASSVRAAFVSYEQYF

CDR3 length: 14
J gene: TRBJ1-4
V gene: TRBV19
CDR3 protein: CASRRDRANEKLFF

CDR3 length: 15
J gene: TRBJ1-3
V gene: TRBV7-2
CDR3 protein: CASSSATGGGNTIYF

CDR3 length: 15
J gene: TRBJ2-3
V gene: TRBV19
CDR3 protein: CASSRTSLRTDTQYF

CDR3 length: 16
J gene: TRBJ1-5
V gene: TRBV21-1
CDR3 protein: CASSDLVPDSNQPQHF

CDR3 length: 17
J gene: TRBJ2-1
V gene: TRBV4-1
CDR3 protein: CASSQGLAGGSYNEQFF

CDR3 length: 17
J gene: TRBJ2-2
V gene: TRBV7-6
CDR3 protein: CASSTSGLAGVTGELFF

CDR3 length: 16
J gene: TRBJ1-6
V gene: TRBV28
CDR3 protein: CASSLPLGQGGSPLHF

CDR3 length: 15
J gene: TRBJ1-2
V gene: TRBV19
CDR3 protein: CASIQPGQGVVGYTF

CDR3 length: 16
J gene: TRBJ2-5
V gene: TRBV24-1
CDR3 protein: CATSDFSSGSKETQYF

CDR3 length: 14
J gene: TRBJ1-1
V gene: TRBV27
CDR3 protein: CASKITEPNTEAFF

CDR3 length: 15
J gene: TRBJ2-5
V gene: TRBV18
CDR3 protein: CASSPVRGNQETQYF

CDR3 length: 16
J gene: TRBJ2-7
V gene: TRBV3-1/TRBV3-2
CDR3 protein: CASSQEWGLAGQRQYF

CDR3 length: 15
J gene: TRBJ2-7
V gene: TRBV7-8
CDR3 protein: CASSLGGETSYEQYF

CDR3 length: 14
J gene: TRBJ2-7
V gene: TRBV27
CDR3 protein: CASSSAGGGGREYF

CDR3 length: 15
J gene: TRBJ1-3
V gene: TRBV6-5
CDR3 protein: CASTLTGGSGNTIYF

CDR3 length: 13
J gene: TRBJ2-5
V gene: TRBV21-1
CDR3 protein: CASSKAGWSTQYF

CDR3 length: 15
J gene: TRBJ1-3
V gene: TRBV27
CDR3 protein: CASRLTGLEGNTIYF

CDR3 length: 11
J gene: TRBJ1-2
V gene: TRBV28
CDR3 protein: CASSSGYGYTF

CDR3 length: 17
J gene: TRBJ1-1
V gene: TRBV28
CDR3 protein: CASSFRRAGSMNTEAFF

CDR3 length: 13
J gene: TRBJ1-5
V gene: TRBV27
CDR3 protein: CASSHSSNQPQHF

CDR3 length: 13
J gene: TRBJ1-2
V gene: TRBV12-3/TRBV12-4
CDR3 protein: CASSFGTGWGYTF

CDR3 length: 11
J gene: TRBJ2-7
V gene: TRBV20-1
CDR3 protein: CSAGIPYEQYF

CDR3 length: 16
J gene: TRBJ1-4
V gene: TRBV9
CDR3 protein: CASSEEKGQSREKLFF

CDR3 length: 15
J gene: TRBJ2-1
V gene: TRBV7-8
CDR3 protein: CASGPTGGSYNEQFF

CDR3 length: 15
J gene: TRBJ1-4
V gene: TRBV6-5
CDR3 protein: CASSTPGGAREKLFF

CDR3 length: 19
J gene: TRBJ2-3
V gene: TRBV10-3
CDR3 protein: CAISGPRLAGGESTDTQYF

CDR3 length: 12
J gene: TRBJ1-4
V gene: TRBV6-5
CDR3 protein: CASSLEGEKLFF

CDR3 length: 13
J gene: TRBJ2-1
V gene: TRBV7-2
CDR3 protein: CASTRGYTYEQFF

CDR3 length: 13
J gene: TRBJ2-7
V gene: TRBV28
CDR3 protein: CASIEQTKYEQYF

CDR3 length: 13
J gene: TRBJ1-2
V gene: TRBV19
CDR3 protein: CASTSRGDNGYTF

CDR3 length: 15
J gene: TRBJ1-6
V gene: TRBV5-4
CDR3 protein: CASSPRTGANSPLHF

CDR3 length: 13
J gene: TRBJ2-5
V gene: TRBV19
CDR3 protein: CASSSRGRETQYF